This TCR beta chain was profiled in a study of blood T cell repertoires in COVID-19. Method: immunoSEQ multiplex PCR; TCRdb's copy keeps in-frame clones and lacks some. In the table there are more than 70,000 clones, over 75% of which are singletons. The CDR3 totals 15 residues. The germline CDR1 and CDR2 sequences are SGHRS and YFSETQ. V was clipped by 3 bases and J by 2 bases, with 12 bases between them. The V call is TRBV5-1, the J call TRBJ1-3, with TRBD1 as a possible D gene (6 bases). The clonotype was recovered from a human donor in a cohort sampled during active COVID-19. The material sequenced was peripheral blood. CDR3 DNA sequence: TGCGCCAGCAGCTCAAAAGGGGGAACTGGAAACACCATATATTTT. Protein product: CASSSKGGTGNTIYF. Full variable domain (remainder filled in from reference TRBV5-1 and TRBJ1-3): KAGVTQTPRYLIKTRGQQVTLSCSPISGHRSVSWYQQTPGQGLQFLFEYFSETQRNKGNFPGRFSGRQFSNSRSEMNVSTLELGDSALYLCASSSKGGTGNTIYFGEGSWLTVV.